One sample yielded the 5 T cell receptor beta chains listed below, sequenced in a study of cytomegalovirus exposure and HLA in healthy donors. A multiplex PCR was run with 60 Vbeta primers and 13 Jbeta primers. Profiling relied on immunoSEQ multiplex PCR, and the TCRdb table lists in-frame clones only, not all of them. This table holds 180,000 or so clones, more than 70% found once. The sequencing sample was made of PBMCs. Source of these receptors: a girl aged 10-17 years in good health and CMV-seropositive.

V usage is TRBV5-1 and J usage is TRBJ1-4, with no clear D. Trimming took off 3 bases at V and 4 bases at J, with 13 bases between the two ends. The CDR3 is made up of 15 amino acids. CDR1 is SGHRS and CDR2 is YFSETQ in the germline V gene. The CDR3 is CASSWGGGGNEKLFF. In DNA form, the CDR3 reads TGCGCCAGCAGCTGGGGAGGAGGAGGTAATGAAAAACTGTTTTTT.

The chain uses TRBV27 and TRBJ2-1, with 14 bases aligning to TRBD2. Germline assignment: CDR1 MNHEY and CDR2 SMNVEV (reference sequence). V shed 5 bases and J 15 bases; nucleotides not matched to a gene: 6. This CDR3 is 13 amino acids long. CDR3 sequence: CASSPGLAGEGFF. The DNA for the CDR3 is TGTGCCAGCAGTCCGGGACTAGCGGGAGAGGGGTTCTTC.

This clone has only a few counts. The chain links TRBV6-5 to TRBJ2-5, with 7 bases aligning to TRBD2. The end of the DNA aligns better with TRBJ2-7, so the J call may be wrong. The CDR3 is 15 amino acids. CDR1 MNHEY and CDR2 SVGAGI come from the germline V gene. CDR3: CASRHSSGYQDEQYF. DNA of the CDR3: TGTGCCAGCAGGCACTCTAGCGGATATCAGGACGAGCAGTACTTC.

This clone has just a few counts. The chain combines TRBV11-3 with TRBJ2-7; TRBD2 aligns across 8 bases. The CDR3 runs to 14 residues. Germline lookup yields CDR1 SGHNT and CDR2 YENEEA. V was clipped by 2 bases and J by 3 bases; unmatched bases: 3. The CDR3 nucleotides are TGTGCCAGCAGCTTATCGGGAGGGTACTACGAGCAGTACTTC. It encodes CASSLSGGYYEQYF.

The V call is TRBV30, the J call TRBJ1-5; the D is unclear. The V gene lost 3 bases and the J gene lost 9 bases, with 15 bases spanning the gap. The CDR3 loop spans 13 amino acids. Germline V gene lookup returns CDR1 GTSNPN and CDR2 SVGIG (reference sequence). The CDR3 DNA follows: TGTGCCTGGAGCTCGATCAGGAAAGGGCCCCAGCATTTT. It yields the protein CAWSSIRKGPQHF.